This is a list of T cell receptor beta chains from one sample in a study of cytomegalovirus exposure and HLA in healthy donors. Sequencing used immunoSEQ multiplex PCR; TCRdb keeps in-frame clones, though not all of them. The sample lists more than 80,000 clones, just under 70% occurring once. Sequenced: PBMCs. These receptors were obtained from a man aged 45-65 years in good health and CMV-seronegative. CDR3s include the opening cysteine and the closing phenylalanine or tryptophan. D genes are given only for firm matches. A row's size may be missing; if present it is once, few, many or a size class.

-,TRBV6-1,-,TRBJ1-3,TGTGCCAGCAGTGAGGGGCAGTCGCGCGGAAACACCATATATTTT,CASSEGQSRGNTIYF
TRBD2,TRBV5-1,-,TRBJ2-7,TGCGCCAGCAGCGGGGGGACTAGCGGGCGCCTACCCTACGAGCAGTACTTC,CASSGGTSGRLPYEQYF
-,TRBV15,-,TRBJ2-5,TGTGCCACCAGCAGAGATCTGCAGGCCCAAGAGACCCAGTACTTC,CATSRDLQAQETQYF
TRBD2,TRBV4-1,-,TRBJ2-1,TGCGCCAGCAGCCCCCCTAGCGGGGTCCTCTACAATGAGCAGTTCTTC,CASSPPSGVLYNEQFF
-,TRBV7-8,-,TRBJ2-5,TGTGCCAGCAGCTTGTTCAGGGCAGAGACCCAGTACTTC,CASSLFRAETQYF
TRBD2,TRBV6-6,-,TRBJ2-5,TGTGCCAGCAGTTACGGGACTATCAAAGAGACCCAGTACTTC,CASSYGTIKETQYF
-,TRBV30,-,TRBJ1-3,TGTGCCTGGAGTCCAACTGGAAACACCATATATTTT,CAWSPTGNTIYF
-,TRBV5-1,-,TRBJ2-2,TGCGCCAGCAGCTTGGCTCCCCAGGGGGACTTCGGGTCGAACACCGGGGAGCTGTTTTTT,CASSLAPQGDFGSNTGELFF
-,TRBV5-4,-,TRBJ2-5,TGTGCCAGCAGCTTGGGCAGGGGACAAGAGACCCAGTACTTC,CASSLGRGQETQYF
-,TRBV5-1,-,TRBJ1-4,TGCGCCAGCAGCTCCCGGGGGGGACCTAATGAAAAACTGTTTTTT,CASSSRGGPNEKLFF
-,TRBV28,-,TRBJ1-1,TGTGCCAGCAGTACCAGGGTAGACACTGAAGCTTTCTTT,CASSTRVDTEAFF
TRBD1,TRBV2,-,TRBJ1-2,TGTGCCAGCACCCGGACCCCAGGGGGTGGTGGCTACACCTTC,CASTRTPGGGGYTF
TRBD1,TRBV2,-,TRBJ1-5,TGTGCCAGCACCTCGGGACAGCATAGCAATCAGCCCCAGCATTTT,CASTSGQHSNQPQHF
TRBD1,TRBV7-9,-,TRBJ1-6,TGTGCCAGCAGCAGCGGGACAGGGGGTTATAATTCACCCCTCCACTTT,CASSSGTGGYNSPLHF
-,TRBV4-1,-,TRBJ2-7,TGCGCCAGCAGCCAAGACACCGCAGGGACCTACGAGCAGTACTTC,CASSQDTAGTYEQYF
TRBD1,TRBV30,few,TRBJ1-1,TGTGCCTGGAGTGAGGGGACAGGACACTCTCACCTGAACACTGAAGCTTTCTTT,CAWSEGTGHSHLNTEAFF
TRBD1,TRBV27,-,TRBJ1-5,TGTGCCAGCAGTTTATCCGGGACAGGCAATAGCAATCAGCCCCAGCATTTT,CASSLSGTGNSNQPQHF
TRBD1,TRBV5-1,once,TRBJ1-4,TGCGCCAGCAGCCGGGGGACAGGGAATGAAAAACTGTTTTTT,CASSRGTGNEKLFF
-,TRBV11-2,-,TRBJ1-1,TGTGCCAGCAGCTACACAGGGAACACTGAAGCTTTCTTT,CASSYTGNTEAFF
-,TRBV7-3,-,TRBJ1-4,TGTGCCAGCAGCTTAACGGGCAGTCTTGGAGAAAAACTGTTTTTT,CASSLTGSLGEKLFF
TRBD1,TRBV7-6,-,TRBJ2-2,TGTGCCAGCAGCTTAATGGGGGGGACAGGGCTTACCGGGGAGCTGTTTTTT,CASSLMGGTGLTGELFF
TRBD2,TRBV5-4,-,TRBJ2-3,TGTGCCAGCAGCTTGGGGACTAGCGATAGCACAGATACGCAGTATTTT,CASSLGTSDSTDTQYF
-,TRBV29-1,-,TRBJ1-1,TGCAGCGTTGACAGGGGCCACACTGAAGCTTTCTTT,CSVDRGHTEAFF
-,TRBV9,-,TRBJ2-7,TGTGCCAGCAGCCCTAGCGAGGTTTTTATATACGAGCAGTACTTC,CASSPSEVFIYEQYF
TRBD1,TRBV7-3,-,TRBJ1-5,TGTGCCAGCAGCTCCCGGGACAGGCTACATCAGCCCCAGCATTTT,CASSSRDRLHQPQHF
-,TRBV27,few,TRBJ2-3,TGTGCCAGCAGTTTATCAGAGGACACAGATACGCAGTATTTT,CASSLSEDTDTQYF